This paragraph covers one T cell receptor beta chain sequence. From germline, CDR1 is SGHNT and CDR2 YENEEA. The V end was cut by 0 bases, the J end by 2 bases, with 12 bases between. CDR3 length equals 16 residues. This entry is derived from a study of control samples from healthy donors and cancer patients. TCRdb keeps only in-frame clones here, not all; method: immunoSEQ multiplex PCR. The sample contains 120,000 or so clones, roughly 84% of which appear only once. This receptor was taken from a man aged 40-50 years in good health. Source material: blood. The V call is TRBV11-3, the J call TRBJ2-3; D possibly corresponds to TRBD1 (5 bases). The CDR3, as DNA: TGTGCCAGCAGCTTAGATCGGGCAGGGTACACAGATACGCAGTATTTT. Its protein is CASSLDRAGYTDTQYF.